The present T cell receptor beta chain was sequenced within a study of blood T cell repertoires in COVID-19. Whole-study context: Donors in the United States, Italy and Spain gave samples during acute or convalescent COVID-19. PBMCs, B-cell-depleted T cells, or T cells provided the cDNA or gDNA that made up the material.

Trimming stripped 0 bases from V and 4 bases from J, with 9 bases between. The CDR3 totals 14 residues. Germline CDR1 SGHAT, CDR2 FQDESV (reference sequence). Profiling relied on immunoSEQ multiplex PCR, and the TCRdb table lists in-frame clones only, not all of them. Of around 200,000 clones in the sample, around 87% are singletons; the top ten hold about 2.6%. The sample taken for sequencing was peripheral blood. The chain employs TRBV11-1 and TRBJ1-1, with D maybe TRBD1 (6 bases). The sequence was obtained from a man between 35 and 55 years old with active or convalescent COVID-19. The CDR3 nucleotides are TGTGCCAGCAGCTTAGCGCAGGGGAGCACTGAAGCTTTCTTT. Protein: CASSLAQGSTEAFF.